The 16 T cell receptor beta chains listed next were all sequenced from one sample in a study of neurological immune-mediated disorders. TCRdb redid the calling of the 5' RACE reads with MiXCR, one entry per CDR3 protein. The table has about 35,000 distinct CDR3 sequences, roughly 7% seen once. Sequencing used PBMCs. These receptors were obtained from a woman aged 40 to 50 in good health.

As to this clonotype: The conserved final phenylalanine or tryptophan is absent from the CDR3, which likely points to a read error. The chain has TRBV7-9 and TRBJ1-2, with 11 bases lining up with TRBD1. J gave up 9 bases and V 4 bases, and 7 bases lay outside the gene matches. Germline lookup yields CDR1 SEHNR and CDR2 FQNEAQ (reference sequence). CDR3 length: 14 residues. CDR3 sequence (DNA): TGTGCCAGCAGCTCTGGACAGGGGGCAATCTGCTACACCCTC. It encodes CASSSGQGAICYTL.

This clonotype was detected ten times or more. The gene calls are TRBV6-5 and TRBJ2-2, with 7 bases identical to TRBD2. Unmatched junction bases numbered 12, after V lost 6 bases and J lost 2 bases. Germline V CDR1 and CDR2: MNHEY, SVGAGI. The CDR3 extends over 17 amino acids. The CDR3 DNA sequence: TGTGCCAGCAGGGGAATTTACTCGGGGGGTAACACCGGGGAGCTGTTTTTT. This gives the protein CASRGIYSGGNTGELFF.

The V call is TRBV5-1, the J call TRBJ1-1; D might be TRBD1 (5 bases). CDR1 and CDR2 (germline): SGHRS, YFSETQ. The CDR3 covers 15 residues. Trimming took off 2 bases at V and 1 base at J, with 12 bases between the two ends. Here the CDR3 DNA reads TGCGCCAGCAGCTTATCCCCCGGGGGGAACACTGAAGCTTTCTTT. Translated, it gives CASSLSPGGNTEAFF.

This clonotype was observed many times. The chain couples TRBV7-2 to TRBJ2-7; D is unclear. CDR1 SGHTA and CDR2 FQGNSA come from the germline V gene. CDR3 length: 15 amino acids. Deletions cut 2 bases from V and 1 base from J, with 12 bases between. CDR3 sequence (DNA): TGTGCCAGCAGCTTAAACGGAATATCTTCCTACGAGCAGTACTTC. Its translation is CASSLNGISSYEQYF.

This clonotype was picked up many times. The genes are TRBV14 and TRBJ1-1, with D unresolved. Per germline, CDR1 SGHDN and CDR2 FVKESK. The CDR3 length is 13 residues. The ends were cut back, 4 bases at V and 3 bases at J, with 9 bases in the middle. The CDR3: CASSPWEDTEAFF. The DNA of the CDR3 is TGTGCCAGCAGCCCCTGGGAGGACACTGAAGCTTTCTTT.

In this sample, this clonotype turned up many times. The CDR3 protein is CSASGGASQPQHF. The DNA for the CDR3 is TGCAGTGCCAGCGGGGGGGCAAGTCAGCCCCAGCATTTT. The chain recombines TRBV20-1 with TRBJ1-5; D possibly corresponds to TRBD1 (6 bases). This CDR3 has 13 amino acids. Germline values: CDR1 DFQATT, CDR2 SNEGSKA (reference sequence). V lost 6 bases and J lost 6, with 15 bases in between.

This clonotype has ten or more counts. V is TRBV6-2 or TRBV6-3 and J is TRBJ2-1; 8 nucleotides align to TRBD2. V lost 7 bases and J lost 1; bases outside the gene matches: 6. The germline gives CDR1 MNHEY, CDR2 SVGEGT. This CDR3 contains 15 residues. The CDR3 spells CASTERERSYNEQFF. The CDR3 nucleotides read TGTGCCAGCACCGAGCGGGAGAGGTCCTACAATGAGCAGTTCTTC.

This clonotype was observed many times. The J gene is TRBJ2-1, the V gene TRBV29-1; TRBD1 is a possible D gene (6 bases). The CDR3 length is 14 residues. Germline V gives CDR1 SQVTM, CDR2 ANQGSEA. V gave up 1 base and J gave up 4 bases, with 11 bases separating them. CDR3 in amino acids: CSVEALGGYNEQFF. The CDR3 nucleotides are TGCAGCGTTGAAGCGCTAGGGGGATACAATGAGCAGTTCTTC.

Many counts were recorded for this clonotype. The genes are TRBV20-1 and TRBJ2-7; TRBD2 might be the D (5 bases). The ends were cut back, 1 base at V and 3 bases at J, with 16 bases in the middle. The germline gives CDR1 DFQATT, CDR2 SNEGSKA (reference sequence). The CDR3 has 15 residues. The CDR3 DNA follows: TGCAGTGCTAGAGGGGGTCCGCGAGAGGGCTACGAGCAGTACTTC. This codes for CSARGGPREGYEQYF.

In its sample, this clonotype was seen many times. The rearrangement links TRBV20-1 to TRBJ1-1; 9 bases match TRBD1. Germline lookup yields CDR1 DFQATT and CDR2 SNEGSKA (reference sequence). This CDR3 comprises 12 residues. The V segment lost 6 bases and the J segment 6 bases; nucleotides outside the gene matches: 5. The DNA of the CDR3 is TGCAGTGCGGGGACAGGGACCCCTGAAGCTTTCTTT. Protein sequence: CSAGTGTPEAFF.

This clonotype has a count of ten or more. This chain joins TRBV20-1 and TRBJ2-5, with D possibly called TRBD1 or TRBD2 (5 bases each). Germline CDR1 DFQATT, CDR2 SNEGSKA (reference sequence). The CDR3 runs to 11 residues. With 6 bases removed from V and 5 bases from J, the gap between germline ends came to 10 bases. The CDR3 spells CSAWDRETQYF. The CDR3 region has the DNA TGCAGTGCCTGGGACCGGGAGACCCAGTACTTC.

This clonotype was found many times. For the CDR3, the DNA is TGCGCCAGCAGCCAGCGCGGGCCGTACAATGAGCAGTTCTTC. Its protein product is CASSQRGPYNEQFF. The rearrangement links TRBV4-3 to TRBJ2-1; TRBD2 is a possible D gene (5 bases). The CDR3 consists of 14 residues. The germline CDR1 and CDR2 sequences are LGHNA and YSLEER. Trimming stripped 3 bases from V and 4 bases from J, with 10 bases between.

This clonotype was detected many times. The chain employs TRBV5-1 and TRBJ1-2; no definite D call. Germline CDR1 is SGHRS and CDR2 is YFSETQ. This CDR3 has 14 amino acids. V lost 2 bases, J lost 3 bases, and 11 bases lay in between. The CDR3, as DNA: TGCGCCAGCAGCTTACCCTCCGGAGACTATGGCTACACCTTC. Its protein product is CASSLPSGDYGYTF.

This clonotype was counted at least ten times. The DNA of the CDR3 is TGTGCCAGCAGCTTGGATCCCGTCTTGAACACCGGGGAGCTGTTTTTT. Encoded protein: CASSLDPVLNTGELFF. The chain recombines TRBV5-5 with TRBJ2-2; D gene uncertain. Germline V gene sequence: CDR1 SGHKS, CDR2 YYEKEE (reference sequence). Trimming pared 0 bases from V and 1 base from J, leaving 10 bases between. The CDR3 consists of 16 residues.

In this sample, this clonotype is medium-sized. CDR3 loop: CSAKLAGDYNEQFF. The CDR3 nucleotides are TGCAGTGCTAAACTAGCGGGAGACTACAATGAGCAGTTCTTC. The chain joins TRBV20-1 to TRBJ2-1; 11 nucleotides align to TRBD2. The CDR3 runs 14 residues. With 4 bases clipped from V and 3 bases from J, the junction kept 2 bases outside the gene matches. Per germline, CDR1 DFQATT and CDR2 SNEGSKA (reference sequence).

Many counts were recorded for this clonotype. The V and J genes are TRBV9 and TRBJ2-5; TRBD1 aligns across 9 bases. The CDR3 covers 15 residues. The germline V gene has CDR1 SGDLS and CDR2 YYNGEE. The trim removed 3 bases at V and 7 bases at J, leaving 10 bases unmatched. The CDR3: CASSALQGAEGTQYF. Here the CDR3 DNA reads TGTGCCAGCAGCGCTTTACAGGGGGCTGAAGGGACCCAGTACTTC.